This entry features one T cell receptor (beta chain) sequence. What it binds is unknown. The sample comes from a study of memory CD4+ T cells and cytomegalovirus serostatus. Study as a whole: Donors were healthy Belgian adults, 9 or 10 CMV seropositive and 20 to 25 seronegative.

Single viable CD3+CD4+CD8-CD45RO+ cells were sorted as the memory CD4+ T cells. There are 15 residues in the CDR3. The V and J ends lost 4 bases and 9 bases, in that order; junction bases with no gene match: 7. Per germline, CDR1 LNHDA and CDR2 SQIVND (reference sequence). Findings and caveats of the study: The CMV-associated TCR signature appears largely within the CD4+ memory repertoire.

In the source study's methods: Out-of-frame sequences were removed, leaving about 2,300,000 distinct TCRbeta sequences. The data were produced by immunoSEQ multiplex PCR, yet TCRdb's version contains in-frame clones alone and is incomplete. V, J and clone size are taken as reported in that table, and D and trimming were inferred from the DNA itself. The sample holds about 56,000 clones, roughly 82% seen once. The receptor was isolated from an adult in good health and CMV-seronegative. The chain links TRBV19 to TRBJ1-6; the match to TRBD1 covers 9 bases. The specimen sequenced was memory CD4+ T cells from blood. CDR3 DNA sequence: TGTGCCAGTAGTACCGAGGGACAGGGACGTTCACCCCTCCACTTT. Translation: CASSTEGQGRSPLHF. The variable domain in full, with the rest retrieved from reference TRBV19 and TRBJ1-6, is DGGITQSPKYLFRKEGQNVTLSCEQNLNHDAMYWYRQDPGQGLRLIYYSQIVNDFQKGDIAEGYSVSREKKESFPLTVTSAQKNPTAFYLCASSTEGQGRSPLHFGNGTRLTVT.